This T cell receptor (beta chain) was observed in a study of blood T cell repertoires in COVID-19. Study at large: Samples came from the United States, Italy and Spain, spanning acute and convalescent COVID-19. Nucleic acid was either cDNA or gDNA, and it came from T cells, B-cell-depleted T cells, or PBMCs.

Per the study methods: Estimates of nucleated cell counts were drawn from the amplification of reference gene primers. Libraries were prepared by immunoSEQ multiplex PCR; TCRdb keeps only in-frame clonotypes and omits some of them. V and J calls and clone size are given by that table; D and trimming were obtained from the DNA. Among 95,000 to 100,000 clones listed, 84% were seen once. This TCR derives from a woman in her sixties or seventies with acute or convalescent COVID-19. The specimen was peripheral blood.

CDR3: CASSSPGAMNTEAFF. The CDR3 coding sequence is TGTGCCAGCAGCTCCCCGGGAGCAATGAACACTGAAGCTTTCTTT. This sequence joins TRBV6-5 and TRBJ1-1; D is ambiguous. Germline V gene data show CDR1 as MNHEY and CDR2 as SVGAGI. The CDR3 extends over 15 amino acids. V was clipped by 6 bases and J by 0 bases, with 14 bases between them.